The source of this TCR beta chain is a study of blood T cells in healthy people across ages. Broader study findings: There was a strong correlation between TCR beta diversity and naive T cell percentage.

Germline V gene lookup returns CDR1 MNHEY and CDR2 SVGAGI. CDR3 length: 15 residues. Together with a sample-barcoded 5' primer, a J-beta primer mix was included in a second PCR lasting about 6 to 11 cycles. The template-switch adaptor was a 5' adaptor with 12 random nucleotides. It tagged each cDNA molecule. Researchers report that each sample yielded at least 2.5 million CDR3-containing paired-end reads. MiXCR, run by TCRdb on the 5' RACE reads, gives a single entry per CDR3 protein. This sample has 800,000 to 900,000 distinct CDR3 sequences; around two thirds occur once, and the top ten carry around 30%. Only a few counts were recorded for this clonotype. As yet, its antigen is unknown.

Sequenced material: blood. This sequence was found in a man under 40 in good health. The chain uses TRBV6-5 and TRBJ2-7; 10 nucleotides line up with TRBD2. The assigned J gene may be wrong: the sequence end matches TRBJ2-5 better. The CDR3 DNA follows: TGTGCCAGCAGTTACTCCCTAGCGGGGGAAGAGACCCAGTACTTC. This gives the protein CASSYSLAGEETQYF.